This T cell receptor (beta chain) derives from a study of blood T cells in healthy people across ages. With a J-beta primer mix and a sample-barcoded 5' primer, a second PCR ran 7 to 11 cycles. TCRdb re-called the 5' RACE reads with MiXCR, one entry per CDR3 protein. Among about 2 million distinct CDR3 sequences listed, around half were seen once. Looked up from germline, CDR1 is MNHEY and CDR2 is SVGEGT. The V gene lost 1 base and the J gene lost 5 bases, with 12 bases spanning the gap. There are 15 residues in the CDR3. The material sequenced was blood. This clonotype was sampled from a woman aged 40-49 years in good health. J is TRBJ2-1 and V is TRBV6-2 or TRBV6-3; D is ambiguous. The CDR3: CASSYLGFRNNEQFF. In nucleotides, the CDR3 is TGTGCCAGCAGTTACTTGGGATTCAGAAACAATGAGCAGTTCTTC.